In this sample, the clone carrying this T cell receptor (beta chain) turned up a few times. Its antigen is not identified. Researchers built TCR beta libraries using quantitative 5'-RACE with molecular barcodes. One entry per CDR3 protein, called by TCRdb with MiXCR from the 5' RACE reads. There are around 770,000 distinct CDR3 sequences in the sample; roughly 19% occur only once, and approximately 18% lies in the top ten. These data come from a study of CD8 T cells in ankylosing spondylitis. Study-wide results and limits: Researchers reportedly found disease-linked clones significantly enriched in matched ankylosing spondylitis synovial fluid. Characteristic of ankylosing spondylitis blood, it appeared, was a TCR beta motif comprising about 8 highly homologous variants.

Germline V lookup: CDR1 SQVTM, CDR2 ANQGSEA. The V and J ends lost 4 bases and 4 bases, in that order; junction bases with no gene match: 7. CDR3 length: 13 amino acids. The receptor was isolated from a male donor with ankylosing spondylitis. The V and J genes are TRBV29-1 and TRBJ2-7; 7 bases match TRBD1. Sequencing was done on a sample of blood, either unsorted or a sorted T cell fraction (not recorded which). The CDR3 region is CSVVRDRNYEQYF. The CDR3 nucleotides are TGCAGCGTTGTAAGGGACAGAAATTACGAGCAGTACTTC.